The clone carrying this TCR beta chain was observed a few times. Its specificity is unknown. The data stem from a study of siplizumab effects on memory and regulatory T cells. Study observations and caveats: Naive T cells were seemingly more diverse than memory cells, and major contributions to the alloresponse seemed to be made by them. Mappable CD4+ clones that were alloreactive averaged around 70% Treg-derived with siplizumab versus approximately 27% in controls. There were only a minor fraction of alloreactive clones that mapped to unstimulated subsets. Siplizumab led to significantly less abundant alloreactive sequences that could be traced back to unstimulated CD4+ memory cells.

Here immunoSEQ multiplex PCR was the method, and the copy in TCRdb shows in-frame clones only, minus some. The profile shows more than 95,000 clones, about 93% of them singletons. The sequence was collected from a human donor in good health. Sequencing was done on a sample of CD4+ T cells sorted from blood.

As DNA, the CDR3 is TGTGCCACCAGCAGAGATTCCCTAACTAACTATGGCTACACCTTC. Its translation: CATSRDSLTNYGYTF. This chain connects TRBV15 to TRBJ1-2; D is uncertain. Germline V gene data show CDR1 as LNHNV and CDR2 as YYDKDF (reference sequence). The CDR3 length is 15 residues. Deletions cut 0 bases from V and 0 bases from J, with 8 bases between.